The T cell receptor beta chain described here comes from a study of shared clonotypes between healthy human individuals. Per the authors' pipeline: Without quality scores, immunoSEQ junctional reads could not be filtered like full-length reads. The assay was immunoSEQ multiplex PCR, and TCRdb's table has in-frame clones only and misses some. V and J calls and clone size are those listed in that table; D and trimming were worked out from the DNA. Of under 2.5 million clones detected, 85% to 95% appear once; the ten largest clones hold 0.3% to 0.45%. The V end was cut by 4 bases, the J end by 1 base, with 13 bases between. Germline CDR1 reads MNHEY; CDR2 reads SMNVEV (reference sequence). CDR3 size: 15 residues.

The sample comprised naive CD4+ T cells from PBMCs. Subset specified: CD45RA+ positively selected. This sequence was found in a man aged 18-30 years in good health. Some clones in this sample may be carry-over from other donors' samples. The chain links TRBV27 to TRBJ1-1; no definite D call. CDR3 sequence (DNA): TGTGCCAGCAGTTCACACTATACAGCGAACACTGAAGCTTTCTTT. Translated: CASSSHYTANTEAFF.